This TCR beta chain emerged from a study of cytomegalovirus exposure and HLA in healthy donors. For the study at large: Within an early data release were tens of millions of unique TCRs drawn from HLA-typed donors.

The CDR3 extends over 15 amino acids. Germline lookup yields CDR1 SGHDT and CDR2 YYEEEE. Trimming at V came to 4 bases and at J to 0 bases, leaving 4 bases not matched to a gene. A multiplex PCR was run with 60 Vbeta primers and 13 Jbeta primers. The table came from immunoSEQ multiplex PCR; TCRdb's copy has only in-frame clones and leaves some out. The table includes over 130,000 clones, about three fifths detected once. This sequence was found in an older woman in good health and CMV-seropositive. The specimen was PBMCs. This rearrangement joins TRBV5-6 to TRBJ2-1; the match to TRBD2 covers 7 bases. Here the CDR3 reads CASSLAVSSYNEQFF. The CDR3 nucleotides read TGTGCCAGCAGCCTAGCGGTGAGCTCCTACAATGAGCAGTTCTTC.